The 25 T cell receptor beta chains presented below share a single source sample, sequenced in a study of CD8 T cells in Susac syndrome. An amount of RNA that ranged from roughly 0.45 to 1 ug was reverse transcribed with random hexamers. TCRdb reprocessed the immunoSEQ multiplex PCR reads with MiXCR, giving one entry per CDR3 protein. Of about 150,000 distinct CDR3 sequences in the sample, 95% were seen once. The sample taken for sequencing was CD8+ T cells from PBMCs. The receptors were sampled from a human donor with multiple sclerosis.

As regards this clonotype: At one end the junction does not follow the germline gene, possibly because of a read error. The V gene is TRBV7-9, the J gene TRBJ1-2; 8 nucleotides line up with TRBD1. CDR3 size: 14 residues. From germline, CDR1 is SEHNR and CDR2 FQNEAQ (reference sequence). The CDR3 DNA follows: TGTGCCAGCATCTTAGACAGGGGCAACTATGGCTACACCTTC. Translation gives CASILDRGNYGYTF.

The rearrangement joins TRBV15 to TRBJ1-5; the D is unclear. Germline CDR1 reads LNHNV; CDR2 reads YYDKDF (reference sequence). V was clipped by 0 bases and J by 4 bases, with 16 bases between them. The length of the CDR3 is 17 residues. In DNA form, the CDR3 reads TGTGCCACCAGCAGAGATTTGTCACAGTGGAGGAATCAGCCCCAGCATTTT. Its protein is CATSRDLSQWRNQPQHF. Full variable domain (outside the CDR3, taken from reference TRBV15 and TRBJ1-5): DAMVIQNPRYQVTQFGKPVTLSCSQTLNHNVMYWYQQKSSQAPKLLFHYYDKDFNNEADTPDNFQSRRPNTSFCFLDIRSPGLGDTAMYLCATSRDLSQWRNQPQHFGDGTRLSIL.

This rearrangement joins TRBV30 to TRBJ1-5; 7 bases line up with TRBD1. Germline V gene lookup returns CDR1 GTSNPN and CDR2 SVGIG (reference sequence). The CDR3 loop spans 15 amino acids. Losses at the gene ends were 1 base for V and 6 bases for J; bases not matched to a gene: 9. The chain's CDR3 is CAWSDTGALGQPQHF. CDR3 nucleotides: TGTGCCTGGAGTGATACAGGGGCCCTGGGTCAGCCCCAGCATTTT.

V gene TRBV3-1 combines with J gene TRBJ2-5; TRBD2 is a possible D gene (5 bases). V lost 5 bases, J lost 5 bases, and 15 bases lay in between. The CDR3 spans 14 residues. CDR1 and CDR2 (germline): LGHDT, YNNKEL (reference sequence). The CDR3 DNA is TGTGCCAGCAGCTCTGGACTGCTGGGGGAGACCCAGTACTTC. Protein: CASSSGLLGETQYF.

This clonotype was detected a few times. V is TRBV30 and J is TRBJ1-2; D unclear. Germline values: CDR1 GTSNPN, CDR2 SVGIG (reference sequence). Trimming left V 6 bases short and J 5 bases short, with 1 base between. There are 8 residues in the CDR3. The CDR3 coding sequence is TGTGCCTGTTATGGCTACACCTTC. Residues: CACYGYTF.

The CDR3 DNA is TGTGCCAGCAGCTTAGCGCACCCCGAAGGGGCGGGGGGGTACGGCACAGATACGCAGTATTTT. It specifies CASSLAHPEGAGGYGTDTQYF. This chain connects TRBV7-2 to TRBJ2-3, with TRBD2 matching over 9 bases. The V gene's germline CDR1 is SGHTA and CDR2 FQGNSA. Trimming removed 0 bases from V and 1 base from J; junction bases left unmatched: 17. This CDR3 comprises 21 residues.

The rearrangement uses TRBV5-6 and TRBJ2-7, with 7 nucleotides matching TRBD2. Unmatched junction bases numbered 15, after V lost 3 bases and J lost 6 bases. The CDR3 is 16 residues long. Germline values: CDR1 SGHDT, CDR2 YYEEEE. CDR3 nucleotides: TGTGCCAGCAGCTGGGGAGGGCCTCGGAAGATTGGCGAGCAGTACGTC. This sequence encodes CASSWGGPRKIGEQYV.

The chain has TRBV14 and TRBJ2-1, with 9 positions matching TRBD1. V dropped 1 base and J dropped 7; count of bases not matched to a gene: 11. This CDR3 spans 17 amino acids. Germline lookup yields CDR1 SGHDN and CDR2 FVKESK. The CDR3 coding sequence is TGTGCCAGCAGCCAAGCCTGGGGACAGGGTGGAAGGAATGAGCAGTTCTTC. This codes for CASSQAWGQGGRNEQFF.

The rearrangement uses TRBV28 and TRBJ2-5, with D possibly TRBD2 on 5 matching bases. Deletions cut 6 bases from V and 3 bases from J, with 14 bases between. CDR1 MDHEN and CDR2 SYDVKM come from the germline V gene. The CDR3 has 14 amino acids. The CDR3 loop reads CASRFATGKETQYF. Written as DNA, the CDR3 is TGTGCCAGCAGATTTGCTACGGGGAAAGAGACCCAGTACTTC.

The chain recombines TRBV11-2 with TRBJ2-6; D not resolved. There are 14 residues in the CDR3. V was pared by 4 bases and J by 4 bases, with 8 bases between. Germline V gives CDR1 SGHAT, CDR2 FQNNGV. The CDR3 region is CASSSPLGANVLTF. CDR3 nucleotide sequence: TGTGCCAGCAGCTCCCCCTTGGGGGCCAACGTCCTGACTTTC.

V gene TRBV5-4 combines with J gene TRBJ1-5, with D perhaps TRBD1 (6 bases). The V and J ends lost 4 bases and 6 bases respectively, with 20 bases between them. The CDR3 is 16 amino acids. CDR1 SGHNT and CDR2 YYREEE come from the germline V gene (reference sequence). CDR3 coding DNA: TGTGCCAGCAGCCCTGGGGGAGGCTTGGGGGCTCAGCCCCAGCATTTT. It translates to CASSPGGGLGAQPQHF. Looking up the rest from reference TRBV5-4 and TRBJ1-5 gives the full variable domain: ETGVTQSPTHLIKTRGQQVTLRCSSQSGHNTVSWYQQALGQGPQFIFQYYREEENGRGNFPPRFSGLQFPNYSSELNVNALELDDSALYLCASSPGGGLGAQPQHFGDGTRLSIL.

The J gene is TRBJ2-7, the V gene TRBV20-1; 9 bases fit TRBD1. Germline V gives CDR1 DFQATT, CDR2 SNEGSKA (reference sequence). V was pared by 6 bases and J by 5 bases, with 8 bases of the junction left unmatched. CDR3 size: 13 residues. The CDR3 DNA sequence: TGCAGTGCAGCCGGGACAGGGCGCAACGAGCAGTACGTC. Its translation is CSAAGTGRNEQYV.

V usage is TRBV4-3 and J usage is TRBJ2-2; 8 positions agree with TRBD2. The CDR3 has 16 amino acids. J gave up 6 bases and V 1 base, and 7 bases lay outside the gene matches. Germline CDR1 reads LGHNA; CDR2 reads YSLEER. The CDR3: CASSQVTGGPAGELFF. DNA of the CDR3: TGCGCCAGCAGCCAAGTCACGGGGGGGCCGGCCGGGGAGCTGTTTTTT.

The chain uses TRBV5-4 and TRBJ2-5, with 10 bases fitting TRBD1. After removal of 2 bases from V and 5 bases from J, the junction contained 9 bases not matched to a gene. Germline V gene sequence: CDR1 SGHNT, CDR2 YYREEE (reference sequence). The CDR3 is 16 residues long. The CDR3 here is CASSLVGTGASETQYF. CDR3 bases: TGTGCCAGCAGCTTAGTTGGGACAGGGGCATCGGAGACCCAGTACTTC.

This clonotype occurred a few times. The junction differs from germline at one of its ends, possibly a read error. V usage is TRBV7-9 and J usage is TRBJ2-2; tentative D call: TRBD1 (6 bases). Germline values: CDR1 SEHNR, CDR2 FQNEAQ (reference sequence). The CDR3 covers 14 residues. The CDR3: CASSLGGNTGELFF. DNA of the CDR3: TGTGCCAGCAGTTTAGGGGGGAACACCGGGGAGCTGTTTTTT.

V and J are TRBV11-2 and TRBJ2-3; D gene unclear. This CDR3 contains 12 residues. Germline V gene data show CDR1 as SGHAT and CDR2 as FQNNGV. The ends were cut back, 3 bases at V and 3 bases at J, with 4 bases in the middle. The CDR3 protein is CASSLTTDTQYF. In DNA, the CDR3 is TGTGCCAGCAGCTTGACTACAGATACGCAGTATTTT.

The rearrangement joins TRBV30 to TRBJ2-7; TRBD1 might be the D (5 bases). Germline lookup yields CDR1 GTSNPN and CDR2 SVGIG (reference sequence). The V end was cut by 2 bases, the J end by 6 bases, with 14 bases between. The CDR3 sequence is 13 residues long. CDR3 coding DNA: TGTGCCTGGAGTTCTCCCAGGGAAATCGAGCAGTACTTC. Encoded protein: CAWSSPREIEQYF. The full variable domain, its missing parts supplied by reference TRBV30 and TRBJ2-7, is SQTIHQWPATLVQPVGSPLSLECTVEGTSNPNLYWYRQAAGRGLQLLFYSVGIGQISSEVPQNLSASRPQDRQFILSSKKLLLSDSGFYLCAWSSPREIEQYFGPGTRLTVT.

V and J are TRBV5-1 and TRBJ2-1; 10 nucleotides align to TRBD1. CDR1 and CDR2 (germline): SGHRS, YFSETQ. V gave up 5 bases and J gave up 8 bases; unmatched junction bases: 19. The CDR3 covers 18 residues. The CDR3 DNA reads as TGCGCCAGCAGATCTGCACCGGGACAGGGGTTTCAAGGCGATGAGCAGTTCTTC. Protein product: CASRSAPGQGFQGDEQFF.

J is TRBJ1-5 and V is TRBV29-1; D is perhaps TRBD1 (5 bases). With 2 bases removed from V and 5 bases from J, the gap between germline ends came to 10 bases. The V gene's germline CDR1 is SQVTM and CDR2 ANQGSEA. CDR3 length equals 13 residues. CDR3 protein: CSVESGGDQPQHF. Here the CDR3 DNA reads TGCAGCGTTGAATCTGGGGGGGATCAGCCCCAGCATTTT.

The chain is built from TRBV7-9 and TRBJ2-1; the D is unclear. The V end was cut by 5 bases, the J end by 0 bases, with 8 bases between. The germline CDR1 and CDR2 sequences are SEHNR and FQNEAQ (reference sequence). The CDR3 totals 14 residues. CDR3 sequence (DNA): TGTGCCAGCAGCCCCACGAACTCCTACAATGAGCAGTTCTTC. Translating gives CASSPTNSYNEQFF.

The chain is built from TRBV13 and TRBJ2-1; 7 nucleotides line up with TRBD2. After removal of 1 base from V and 8 bases from J, the junction contained 5 bases not matched to a gene. CDR3 length: 14 residues. CDR1 is PRHDT, CDR2 FYEKMQ, per germline (reference sequence). In DNA form, the CDR3 reads TGTGCCAGCAGCTTAGACCTAGCGGTCGATGAGCAGTTCTTC. It encodes CASSLDLAVDEQFF.

The chain couples TRBV12-3 or TRBV12-4 to TRBJ2-7; 13 positions agree with TRBD2. V gave up 5 bases and J gave up 3 bases; unmatched junction bases: 7. The CDR3 totals 16 residues. CDR3 in DNA: TGTGCCAGCAGTCCCGGACTAGCGGGGGAACTCTACGAGCAGTACTTC. Its translation is CASSPGLAGELYEQYF.

The rearrangement uses TRBV27 and TRBJ1-5, with no clear D. V lost 0 bases, J lost 0 bases, and 3 bases lay in between. From germline, CDR1 is MNHEY and CDR2 SMNVEV (reference sequence). This CDR3 is built from 14 residues. Here the CDR3 DNA reads TGTGCCAGCAGTTTATCCGGTAGCAATCAGCCCCAGCATTTT. Residues: CASSLSGSNQPQHF.

V is TRBV14 and J is TRBJ2-1; D unresolved. V was cut by 3 bases and J by 8 bases, with 11 bases left in between. The CDR3 length is 13 residues. The V gene's germline CDR1 is SGHDN and CDR2 FVKESK. The CDR3 region is CASSHGPLDEQFF. CDR3 nucleotides: TGTGCCAGCAGCCATGGACCTTTGGATGAGCAGTTCTTC. Complete variable domain (other parts from reference TRBV14 and TRBJ2-1): EAGVTQFPSHSVIEKGQTVTLRCDPISGHDNLYWYRRVMGKEIKFLLHFVKESKQDESGMPNNRFLAERTGGTYSTLKVQPAELEDSGVYFCASSHGPLDEQFFGPGTRLTVL.

CDR3 sequence reads: CASSDIAGGNEQFF. The CDR3 nucleotides are TGTGCCAGCAGTGATATAGCGGGGGGGAATGAGCAGTTCTTC. V usage is TRBV6-1 and J usage is TRBJ2-1, with 11 nucleotides matching TRBD2. Looked up from germline, CDR1 is MNHNS and CDR2 is SASEGT. This CDR3 spans 14 amino acids. V dropped 3 bases and J dropped 7; count of bases not matched to a gene: 2.